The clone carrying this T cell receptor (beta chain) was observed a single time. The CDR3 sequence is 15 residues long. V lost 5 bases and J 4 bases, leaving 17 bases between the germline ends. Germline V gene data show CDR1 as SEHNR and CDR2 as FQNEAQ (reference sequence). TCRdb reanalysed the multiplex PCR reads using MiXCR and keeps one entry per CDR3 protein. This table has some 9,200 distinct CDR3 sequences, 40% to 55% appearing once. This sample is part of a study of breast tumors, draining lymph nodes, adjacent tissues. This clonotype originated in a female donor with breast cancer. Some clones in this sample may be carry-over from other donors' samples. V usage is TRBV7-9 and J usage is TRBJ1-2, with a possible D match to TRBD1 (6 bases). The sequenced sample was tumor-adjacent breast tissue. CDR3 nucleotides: TGTGCCAGCAGCCGGAGTGGGGGGGCCCGCTATGGCTACACCTTC. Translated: CASSRSGGARYGYTF. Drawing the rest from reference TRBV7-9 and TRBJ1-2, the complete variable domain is DTGVSQNPRHKITKRGQNVTFRCDPISEHNRLYWYRQTLGQGPEFLTYFQNEAQLEKSRLLSDRFSAERPKGSFSTLEIQRTEQGDSAMYLCASSRSGGARYGYTFGSGTRLTVV.